A single T cell receptor beta chain is shown here with its context. This record belongs to a study of CD8+ T cells in alopecia areata. V lost 0 bases and J lost 5, with 13 bases in between. Germline-derived CDR1 and CDR2 are MNHEY and SMNVEV (reference sequence). The CDR3 contains 15 residues. Once RNA had been extracted, it was reverse transcribed into cDNA to act as the sequencing template. The assay was immunoSEQ multiplex PCR, and TCRdb's table has in-frame clones only and misses some. The sample yields about 120,000 clones, around 64% seen once. Sequencing was performed on CD4+ T cells sorted from blood. V and J are TRBV27 and TRBJ1-1; tentatively, D is TRBD1 (5 bases). This TCR was recovered from a human donor in good health. The CDR3 is CASSLSGLPWTEAFF. CDR3 in DNA: TGTGCCAGCAGTTTATCGGGACTACCCTGGACTGAAGCTTTCTTT.